Presented here are 5 T cell receptor beta chains from one specimen sequenced in a study of T cells in Graves' hyperthyroidism and ophthalmopathy. There were TCR beta CDR3 regions amplified from RNA transcripts. A first-round RT-PCR of the TCR CDR3 used the HTBI primer set. TCRdb called the multiplex PCR reads again in MiXCR, with one record for every CDR3 protein. The sample has about half a million distinct CDR3 sequences; 20% are singletons. The sequenced material came from blood. The source is a man aged 18 to 29 with Graves' hyperthyroidism.

This clonotype showed up many times. This rearrangement joins TRBV11-2 to TRBJ2-7; 7 positions match TRBD1. Trimming removed 1 base from V and 6 bases from J; junction bases left unmatched: 12. Germline CDR1 is SGHAT and CDR2 is FQNNGV. CDR3 length: 16 residues. The CDR3 region is CASSLGQGPRRGEQYF. The CDR3 nucleotides read TGTGCCAGCAGCTTAGGACAGGGACCTCGCCGTGGCGAGCAGTACTTC.

The V gene is TRBV24-1, the J gene TRBJ2-4, with a tentative D call TRBD1 (6 bases). V lost 6 bases to trimming and J lost 2 bases, with 10 bases between them. Germline-derived CDR1 and CDR2 are KGHDR and SFDVKD. This CDR3 is built from 14 residues. CDR3 in DNA: TGTGCCACCAGTTCCAGGGGAACCAAAAACATTCAGTACTTC. It translates to CATSSRGTKNIQYF.

This clonotype was detected a few times. This sequence may be a read error, since a much larger clone differs from it by one base. This sequence joins TRBV28 and TRBJ1-5; D not resolved. V lost 6 bases and J lost 3, with 12 bases in between. The CDR3 covers 14 residues. Germline V gene lookup returns CDR1 MDHEN and CDR2 SYDVKM. CDR3 coding DNA: TGTGCCAGCAGCCATGACATGACCAATCAGCCCCAGCATTTT. As protein: CASSHDMTNQPQHF.

This clonotype was recorded many times. Written as DNA, the CDR3 is TGTGCCAGCAGCGCCGGACTTCCCTACGAGCAGTACTTC. Protein product: CASSAGLPYEQYF. The chain joins TRBV7-8 to TRBJ2-7, with a possible D match to TRBD2 (5 bases). This CDR3 region has 13 residues. The germline V gene encodes CDR1 SGHVS and CDR2 FQNEAQ. Trimming took off 5 bases at V and 2 bases at J, with 10 bases between the two ends.

V gene TRBV6-4 combines with J gene TRBJ2-2; 7 bases align to TRBD2. The germline V gene encodes CDR1 MRHNA and CDR2 SNTAGT. J gave up 3 bases and V 6 bases, and 7 bases lay outside the gene matches. The CDR3 contains 15 residues. CDR3 residues: CASSREESDTGELFF. In nucleotides, the CDR3 is TGTGCCAGCAGCCGGGAGGAGTCCGACACCGGGGAGCTGTTTTTT.